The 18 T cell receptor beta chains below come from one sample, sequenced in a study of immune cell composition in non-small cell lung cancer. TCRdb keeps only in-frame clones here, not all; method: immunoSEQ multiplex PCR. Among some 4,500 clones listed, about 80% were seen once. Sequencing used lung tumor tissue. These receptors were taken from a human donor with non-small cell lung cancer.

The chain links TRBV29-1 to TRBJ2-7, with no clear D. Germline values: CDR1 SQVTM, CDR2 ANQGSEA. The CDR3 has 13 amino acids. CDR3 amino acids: CSAAGGSSYEQYF. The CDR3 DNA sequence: TGCAGTGCAGCCGGCGGATCGTCCTACGAGCAGTACTTC.

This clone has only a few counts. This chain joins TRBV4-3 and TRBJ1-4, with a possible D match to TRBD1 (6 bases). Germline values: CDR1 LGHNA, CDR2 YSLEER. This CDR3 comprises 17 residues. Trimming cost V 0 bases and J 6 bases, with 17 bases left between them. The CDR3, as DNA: TGCGCCAGCAGCCAAGATCGGTCGCGAGGGGGATATGAAAAACTGTTTTTT. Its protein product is CASSQDRSRGGYEKLFF.

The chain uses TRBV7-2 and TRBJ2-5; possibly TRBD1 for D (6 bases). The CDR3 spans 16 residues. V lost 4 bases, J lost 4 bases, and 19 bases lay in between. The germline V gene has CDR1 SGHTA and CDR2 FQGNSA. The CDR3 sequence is CASSSGHRGVGETQYF. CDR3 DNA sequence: TGTGCCAGCAGCTCGGGACATCGGGGAGTTGGAGAGACCCAGTACTTC.

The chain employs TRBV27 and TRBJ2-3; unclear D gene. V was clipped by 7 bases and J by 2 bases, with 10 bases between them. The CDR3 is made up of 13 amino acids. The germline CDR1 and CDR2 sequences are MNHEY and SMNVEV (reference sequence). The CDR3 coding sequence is TGTGCCAGCAAACTCCCCTACACAGATACGCAGTATTTT. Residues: CASKLPYTDTQYF.

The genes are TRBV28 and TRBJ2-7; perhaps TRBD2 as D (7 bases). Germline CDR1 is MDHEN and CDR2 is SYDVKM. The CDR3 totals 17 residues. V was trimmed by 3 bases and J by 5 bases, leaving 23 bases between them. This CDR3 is CASSFLGGGALLDEQYF. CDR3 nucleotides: TGTGCCAGCAGTTTTCTAGGAGGGGGGGCTTTATTGGACGAGCAGTACTTC.

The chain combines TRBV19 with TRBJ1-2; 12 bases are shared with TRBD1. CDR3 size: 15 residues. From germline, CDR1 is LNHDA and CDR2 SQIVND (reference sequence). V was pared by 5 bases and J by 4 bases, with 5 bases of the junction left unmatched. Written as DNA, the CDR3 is TGTGCCAGTAGTCGGGACAGGGGGCAAGGCTATGGCTACACCTTC. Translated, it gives CASSRDRGQGYGYTF.

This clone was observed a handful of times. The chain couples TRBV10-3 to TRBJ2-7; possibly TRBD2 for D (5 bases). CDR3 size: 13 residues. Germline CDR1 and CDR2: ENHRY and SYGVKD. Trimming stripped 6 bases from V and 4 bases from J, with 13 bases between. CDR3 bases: TGTGCCATCAGCCTGACTACATCTTACGAGCAGTACTTC. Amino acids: CAISLTTSYEQYF.

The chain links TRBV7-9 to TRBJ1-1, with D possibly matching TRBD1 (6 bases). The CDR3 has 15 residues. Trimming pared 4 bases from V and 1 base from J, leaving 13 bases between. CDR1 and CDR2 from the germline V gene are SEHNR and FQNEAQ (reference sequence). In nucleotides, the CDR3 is TGTGCCAGCAGCTCTATCCGGGACAAGAACACTGAAGCTTTCTTT. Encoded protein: CASSSIRDKNTEAFF.

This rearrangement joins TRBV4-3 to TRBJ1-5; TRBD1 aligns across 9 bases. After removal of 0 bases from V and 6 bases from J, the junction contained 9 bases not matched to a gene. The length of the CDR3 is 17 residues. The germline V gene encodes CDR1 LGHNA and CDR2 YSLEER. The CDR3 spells CASSQDPPGQGSQPQHF. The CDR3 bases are TGCGCCAGCAGCCAAGACCCTCCGGGACAGGGCAGTCAGCCCCAGCATTTT.

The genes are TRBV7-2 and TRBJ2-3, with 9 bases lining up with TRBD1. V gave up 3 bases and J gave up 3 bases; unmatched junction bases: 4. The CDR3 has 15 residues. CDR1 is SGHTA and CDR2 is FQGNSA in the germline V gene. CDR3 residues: CASSFAGTGTDTQYF. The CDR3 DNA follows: TGTGCCAGCAGCTTCGCCGGGACAGGGACAGATACGCAGTATTTT. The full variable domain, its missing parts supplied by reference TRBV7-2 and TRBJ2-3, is GAGVSQSPSNKVTEKGKDVELRCDPISGHTALYWYRQSLGQGLEFLIYFQGNSAPDKSGLPSDRFSAERTGGSVSTLTIQRTQQEDSAVYLCASSFAGTGTDTQYFGPGTRLTVL.

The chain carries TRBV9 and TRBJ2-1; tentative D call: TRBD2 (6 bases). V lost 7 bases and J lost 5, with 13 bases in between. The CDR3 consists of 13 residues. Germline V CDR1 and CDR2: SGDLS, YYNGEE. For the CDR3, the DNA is TGTGCCAGCGAGAGCGGGTACAACAATGAGCAGTTCTTC. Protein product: CASESGYNNEQFF.

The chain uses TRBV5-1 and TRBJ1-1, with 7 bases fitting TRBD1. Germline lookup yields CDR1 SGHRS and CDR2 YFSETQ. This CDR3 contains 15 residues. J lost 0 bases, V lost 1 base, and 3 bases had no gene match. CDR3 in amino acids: CASSLSGTVNTEAFF. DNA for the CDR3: TGCGCCAGCAGCTTGTCCGGGACAGTGAACACTGAAGCTTTCTTT. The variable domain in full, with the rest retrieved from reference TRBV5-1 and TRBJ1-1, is KAGVTQTPRYLIKTRGQQVTLSCSPISGHRSVSWYQQTPGQGLQFLFEYFSETQRNKGNFPGRFSGRQFSNSRSEMNVSTLELGDSALYLCASSLSGTVNTEAFFGQGTRLTVV.

The CDR3 sequence: CASSWGDRGDGELFF. DNA for the CDR3: TGTGCCAGCAGCTGGGGGGACAGGGGGGACGGGGAGCTGTTTTTT. The chain is built from TRBV11-2 and TRBJ2-2; TRBD1 aligns across 11 bases. Germline V CDR1 and CDR2: SGHAT, FQNNGV. J lost 7 bases, V lost 4 bases, and 5 bases had no gene match. The CDR3 extends over 15 amino acids.

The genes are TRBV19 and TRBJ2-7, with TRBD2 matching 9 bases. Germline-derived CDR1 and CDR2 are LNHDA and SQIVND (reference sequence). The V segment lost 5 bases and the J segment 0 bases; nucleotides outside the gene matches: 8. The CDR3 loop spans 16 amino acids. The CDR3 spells CASSPFLAGRSYEQYF. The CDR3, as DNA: TGTGCCAGTAGTCCCTTCCTAGCGGGACGCTCCTACGAGCAGTACTTC.

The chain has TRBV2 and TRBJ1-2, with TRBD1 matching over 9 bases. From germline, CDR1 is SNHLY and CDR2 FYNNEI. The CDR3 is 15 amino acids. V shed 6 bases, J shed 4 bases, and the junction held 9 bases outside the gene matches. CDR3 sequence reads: CASSTDRGSGYGYTF. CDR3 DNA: TGTGCCAGCAGCACTGACAGGGGGAGCGGCTATGGCTACACCTTC.

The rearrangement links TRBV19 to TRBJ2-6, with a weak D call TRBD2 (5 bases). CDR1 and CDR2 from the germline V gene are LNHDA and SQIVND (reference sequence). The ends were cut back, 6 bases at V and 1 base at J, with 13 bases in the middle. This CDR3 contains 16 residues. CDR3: CASRKAGGSGANVLTF. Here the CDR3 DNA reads TGTGCCAGTAGGAAGGCCGGCGGGTCTGGGGCCAACGTCCTGACTTTC.

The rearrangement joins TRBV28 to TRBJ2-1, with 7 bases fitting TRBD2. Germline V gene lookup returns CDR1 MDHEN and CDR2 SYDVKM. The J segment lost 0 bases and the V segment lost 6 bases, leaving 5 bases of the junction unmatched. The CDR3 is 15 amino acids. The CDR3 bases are TGTGCCAGCAGCTTCGGCGGGAGCTCCTACAATGAGCAGTTCTTC. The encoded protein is CASSFGGSSYNEQFF.

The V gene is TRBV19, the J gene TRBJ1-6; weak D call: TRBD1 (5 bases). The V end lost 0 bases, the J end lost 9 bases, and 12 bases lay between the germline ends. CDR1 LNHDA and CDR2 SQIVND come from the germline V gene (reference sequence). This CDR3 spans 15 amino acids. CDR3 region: CASSIDKGISSPLHF. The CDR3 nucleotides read TGTGCCAGTAGTATAGATAAGGGGATTTCTTCACCCCTCCACTTT.